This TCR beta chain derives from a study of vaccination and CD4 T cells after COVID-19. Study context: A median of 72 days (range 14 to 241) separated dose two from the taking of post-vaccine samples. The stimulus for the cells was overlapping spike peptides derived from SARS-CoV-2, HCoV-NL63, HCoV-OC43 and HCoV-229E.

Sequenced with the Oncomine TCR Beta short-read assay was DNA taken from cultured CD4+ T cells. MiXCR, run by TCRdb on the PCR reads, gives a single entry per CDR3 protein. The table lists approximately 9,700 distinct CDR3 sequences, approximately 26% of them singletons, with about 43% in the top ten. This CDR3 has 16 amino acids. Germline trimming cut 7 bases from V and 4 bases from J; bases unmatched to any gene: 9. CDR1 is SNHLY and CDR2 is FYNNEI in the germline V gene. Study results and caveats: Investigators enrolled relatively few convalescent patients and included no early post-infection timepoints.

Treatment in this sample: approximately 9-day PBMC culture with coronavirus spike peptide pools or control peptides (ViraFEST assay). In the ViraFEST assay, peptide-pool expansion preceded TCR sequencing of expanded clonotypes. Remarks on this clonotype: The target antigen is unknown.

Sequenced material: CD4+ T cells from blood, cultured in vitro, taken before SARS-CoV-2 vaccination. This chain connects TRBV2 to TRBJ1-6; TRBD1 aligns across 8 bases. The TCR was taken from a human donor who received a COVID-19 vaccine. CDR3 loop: CASIKAGGTYNSPLHF. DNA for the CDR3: TGTGCCAGCATTAAGGCAGGGGGCACATATAATTCACCCCTCCACTTT. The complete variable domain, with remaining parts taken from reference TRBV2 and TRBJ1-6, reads EPEVTQTPSHQVTQMGQEVILRCVPISNHLYFYWYRQILGQKVEFLVSFYNNEISEKSEIFDDQFSVERPDGSNFTLKIRSTKLEDSAMYFCASIKAGGTYNSPLHFGNGTRLTVT.